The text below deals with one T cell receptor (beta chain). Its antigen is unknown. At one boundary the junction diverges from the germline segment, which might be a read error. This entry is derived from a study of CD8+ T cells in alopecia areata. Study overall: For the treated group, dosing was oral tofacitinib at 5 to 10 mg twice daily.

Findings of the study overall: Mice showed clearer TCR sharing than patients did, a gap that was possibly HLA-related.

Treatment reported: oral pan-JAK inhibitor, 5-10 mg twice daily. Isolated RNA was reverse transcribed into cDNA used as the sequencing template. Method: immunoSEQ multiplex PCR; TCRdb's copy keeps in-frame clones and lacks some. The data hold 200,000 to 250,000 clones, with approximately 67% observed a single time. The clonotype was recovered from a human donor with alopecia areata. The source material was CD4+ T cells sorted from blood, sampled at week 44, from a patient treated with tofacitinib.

The CDR3 region has the DNA TGTGCCAGCAGTAAAGCCCGACAGCTAAACACTGAAGCTTTCTTT. Its protein product is CASSKARQLNTEAFF. The chain employs TRBV2 and TRBJ1-1, with D tentatively TRBD1 (5 bases). This CDR3 has 15 residues. CDR1 SNHLY and CDR2 FYNNEI come from the germline V gene.